A selection of T cell receptor beta chains follows, all from one sample in a study of T cell responses to AZD1222 COVID-19 vaccine. Only in-frame clones appear in the TCRdb table, and some are missing; sequencing was by immunoSEQ multiplex PCR. The table lists some 140,000 clones, approximately 90% of them singletons, with 1.9% in the top ten. This sample comprised peripheral blood, obtained on day 0 of AZD1222 vaccination. These receptors were taken from an adult in good health. CDR3s include the opening cysteine and the closing phenylalanine or tryptophan. A D gene is named only where the DNA matches it firmly. Not all rows give a size; the values are once, few, many and, for expanded clones, a class.

D: TRBD1
V: TRBV6-5
J: TRBJ2-7
size: .
CDR3: CASRGDRALYEQYF
DNA: TGTGCCAGCCGGGGGGACAGGGCACTTTACGAGCAGTACTTC

D: .
V: TRBV19
J: TRBJ1-1
size: .
CDR3: CASQTTGTNFFMNTEAFF
DNA: TGTGCCAGCCAGACCACCGGGACAAATTTTTTCATGAACACTGAAGCTTTCTTT

D: .
V: TRBV14
J: TRBJ1-1
size: few
CDR3: CASSPRVGHFNPEAFF
DNA: TGTGCCAGCAGCCCCAGAGTCGGACATTTTAACCCTGAAGCTTTCTTT

D: TRBD1
V: TRBV9
J: TRBJ1-3
size: .
CDR3: CASSAPGQGVGNTIYF
DNA: TGTGCCAGCAGCGCCCCGGGACAGGGGGTTGGAAACACCATATATTTT

D: .
V: TRBV7-6
J: TRBJ1-2
size: .
CDR3: CASSRGANYGYTF
DNA: TGTGCCAGTTCAAGGGGAGCTAACTATGGCTACACCTTC

D: TRBD2
V: TRBV5-1
J: TRBJ2-7
size: .
CDR3: CASSLRTPRLAGSGEQYF
DNA: TGCGCCAGCAGCTTGAGAACTCCTCGCTTAGCGGGATCGGGCGAGCAGTACTTC

D: .
V: TRBV11-2
J: TRBJ1-3
size: .
CDR3: CASSLGTSAGNTIYF
DNA: TGTGCCAGCAGCTTAGGAACATCAGCGGGAAACACCATATATTTT

D: .
V: TRBV28
J: TRBJ2-1
size: .
CDR3: CASSPTASSYNEQFF
DNA: TGTGCCAGCAGTCCGACCGCAAGTTCCTACAATGAGCAGTTCTTC

D: TRBD1
V: TRBV24-1
J: TRBJ2-1
size: .
CDR3: CATSDETGFNEQFF
DNA: TGTGCCACCAGTGATGAGACAGGGTTCAATGAGCAGTTCTTC

D: .
V: TRBV6-5
J: TRBJ2-7
size: .
CDR3: CASSYGPSTEQYF
DNA: TGTGCCAGCAGTTACGGGCCGTCTACCGAGCAGTACTTC

D: .
V: TRBV19
J: TRBJ2-5
size: .
CDR3: CASSPGKETQYF
DNA: TGTGCCAGTAGTCCAGGGAAAGAGACCCAGTACTTC

D: TRBD1
V: TRBV6-5
J: TRBJ1-4
size: .
CDR3: CASSWDRGREKLFF
DNA: TGTGCCAGCAGTTGGGACAGGGGAAGAGAAAAACTGTTTTTT

D: TRBD1
V: TRBV10-3
J: TRBJ1-1
size: many
CDR3: CAIARTGGRLTSLNTEAFF
DNA: TGTGCCATCGCGCGCACAGGGGGGCGGTTGACGAGCCTTAACACTGAAGCTTTCTTT

D: .
V: TRBV9
J: TRBJ1-1
size: .
CDR3: CASSRRDLNTEAFF
DNA: TGTGCCAGCAGCAGACGGGACCTGAACACTGAAGCTTTCTTT

D: .
V: TRBV6-5
J: TRBJ1-3
size: .
CDR3: CASSPGGIDLNTIYF
DNA: TGTGCCAGCAGTCCGGGGGGAATAGACTTAAACACCATATATTTT

D: .
V: TRBV18
J: TRBJ1-2
size: .
CDR3: CASSPQGANYGYTF
DNA: TGTGCCAGCTCACCACAGGGAGCTAACTATGGCTACACCTTC

D: .
V: TRBV12-3/TRBV12-4
J: TRBJ1-5
size: .
CDR3: CASNFRVGQPQHF
DNA: TGTGCCAGCAATTTCAGGGTAGGGCAGCCCCAGCATTTT

D: TRBD1
V: TRBV7-7
J: TRBJ2-7
size: .
CDR3: CASSRGTGTYEQYF
DNA: TGTGCCAGCAGCCGAGGGACAGGCACCTACGAGCAGTACTTC

D: .
V: TRBV19
J: TRBJ1-1
size: .
CDR3: CASSISRQVRLGTEAFF
DNA: TGTGCCAGTAGTATCTCCCGGCAGGTTAGGTTGGGCACTGAAGCTTTCTTT

D: TRBD2
V: TRBV24-1
J: TRBJ2-1
size: .
CDR3: CATSDPTASGSSYNEQFF
DNA: TGTGCCACCAGTGACCCGACGGCTAGCGGGAGCTCCTACAATGAGCAGTTCTTC

D: TRBD1
V: TRBV9
J: TRBJ1-6
size: .
CDR3: CASNPGQGNSPLHF
DNA: TGTGCCAGCAACCCGGGACAGGGGAATTCACCCCTCCACTTT

D: TRBD1
V: TRBV27
J: TRBJ1-5
size: .
CDR3: CASSSSFFSGGSNQPQHF
DNA: TGTGCCAGCAGTTCTTCATTCTTTTCAGGGGGTTCCAATCAGCCCCAGCATTTT

D: TRBD1
V: TRBV19
J: TRBJ2-7
size: .
CDR3: CASSSSLGQGQDEQYF
DNA: TGTGCCAGTAGTAGTTCCCTGGGACAGGGGCAAGACGAGCAGTACTTC

D: .
V: TRBV2
J: TRBJ1-2
size: .
CDR3: CASGEGYTF
DNA: TGTGCCAGCGGGGAGGGCTACACCTTC

D: .
V: TRBV6-2/TRBV6-3
J: TRBJ1-1
size: .
CDR3: CASSPKVNTEAFF
DNA: TGTGCCAGCAGCCCAAAAGTGAACACTGAAGCTTTCTTT

D: TRBD2
V: TRBV11-2
J: TRBJ2-3
size: .
CDR3: CASSLRMAGETDTQYF
DNA: TGTGCCAGCAGCTTAAGGATGGCGGGAGAAACAGATACGCAGTATTTT

D: .
V: TRBV6-5
J: TRBJ2-1
size: .
CDR3: CASSYDRLDEQFF
DNA: TGTGCCAGCAGTTACGACCGCCTCGATGAGCAGTTCTTC

D: .
V: TRBV5-4
J: TRBJ1-6
size: .
CDR3: CASSSKGGLVHSPLHF
DNA: TGTGCCAGCAGCTCAAAGGGGGGTCTGGTTCATTCACCCCTCCACTTT

D: .
V: TRBV18
J: TRBJ1-5
size: .
CDR3: CASSPVRPQHF
DNA: TGTGCCAGCTCCCCGGTACGGCCCCAGCATTTT

D: TRBD2
V: TRBV6-5
J: TRBJ2-3
size: .
CDR3: CASTPLTSGRNTQYF
DNA: TGTGCCAGCACACCCTTGACTAGCGGGAGAAATACGCAGTATTTT

D: .
V: TRBV12-3/TRBV12-4
J: TRBJ1-3
size: .
CDR3: CASSLPPGNTIYF
DNA: TGTGCCAGCAGTTTACCACCTGGAAACACCATATATTTT

D: .
V: TRBV7-9
J: TRBJ1-5
size: .
CDR3: CASSGPRTGSQPQHF
DNA: TGTGCCAGCAGCGGCCCCCGGACTGGTTCTCAGCCCCAGCATTTT

D: .
V: TRBV7-8
J: TRBJ2-7
size: once
CDR3: CASSLESDTDSYEQYF
DNA: TGTGCCAGCAGCTTAGAGTCGGACACCGACTCCTACGAGCAGTACTTC

D: .
V: TRBV6-5
J: TRBJ1-1
size: .
CDR3: CASSPGYQNTEAFF
DNA: TGTGCCAGCAGTCCGGGCTATCAGAACACTGAAGCTTTCTTT

D: .
V: TRBV4-1
J: TRBJ1-2
size: .
CDR3: CASSQAQQLSYGYTF
DNA: TGCGCCAGCAGCCAAGCGCAACAGCTTTCCTATGGCTACACCTTC

D: .
V: TRBV3-1/TRBV3-2
J: TRBJ1-6
size: few
CDR3: CASSPPRGSNSPLHF
DNA: TGTGCCAGCAGCCCCCCCCGGGGAAGTAATTCACCCCTCCACTTT

D: .
V: TRBV6-1
J: TRBJ1-6
size: .
CDR3: CASSERRSSYNSPLHF
DNA: TGTGCCAGCAGTGAACGGCGTAGCTCCTATAATTCACCCCTCCACTTT

D: .
V: TRBV27
J: TRBJ1-3
size: .
CDR3: CASSLKGISGNTIYF
DNA: TGTGCCAGCAGTTTAAAGGGGATCTCTGGAAACACCATATATTTT

D: .
V: TRBV7-2
J: TRBJ1-4
size: few
CDR3: CASSLETLATNEKLFF
DNA: TGTGCCAGCAGCTTAGAGACACTCGCAACTAATGAAAAACTGTTTTTT

D: .
V: TRBV12-2
J: TRBJ1-4
size: once
CDR3: CASRLIVRGKLFF
DNA: TGTGCAAGTCGCTTAATAGTCAGGGGAAAACTGTTTTTT

D: .
V: TRBV11-1
J: TRBJ1-5
size: .
CDR3: CASSLALDQPQHF
DNA: TGTGCCAGCAGCTTAGCGCTAGATCAGCCCCAGCATTTT

D: .
V: TRBV18
J: TRBJ2-3
size: .
CDR3: CASSPEDTQYF
DNA: TGTGCCAGCTCACCGGAGGATACGCAGTATTTT

D: TRBD1
V: TRBV5-1
J: TRBJ1-1
size: .
CDR3: CASSSKRRARDRALSGTEAFF
DNA: TGCGCCAGCAGCTCCAAAAGAAGAGCCCGGGACAGGGCCCTTTCAGGCACTGAAGCTTTCTTT

D: TRBD1
V: TRBV6-5
J: TRBJ2-1
size: .
CDR3: CASSRQGISYNEQFF
DNA: TGTGCCAGCAGTCGACAGGGGATCTCCTACAATGAGCAGTTCTTC

D: TRBD1
V: TRBV6-5
J: TRBJ1-2
size: .
CDR3: CASTMGQGGYGYTF
DNA: TGTGCCAGCACCATGGGACAGGGAGGCTATGGCTACACCTTC

D: .
V: TRBV28
J: TRBJ1-2
size: .
CDR3: CASSLGGAGGYTF
DNA: TGTGCCAGCTCGTTGGGGGGCGCGGGTGGCTACACCTTC

D: .
V: TRBV4-2
J: TRBJ2-7
size: .
CDR3: CASSQDRMGGSSEQYF
DNA: TGTGCCAGCAGCCAAGATCGGATGGGGGGATCCTCCGAGCAGTACTTC

D: .
V: TRBV3-1/TRBV3-2
J: TRBJ2-7
size: few
CDR3: CASSQDLGEQYF
DNA: TGTGCCAGCAGCCAAGATCTTGGCGAGCAGTACTTC

D: .
V: TRBV19
J: TRBJ1-1
size: .
CDR3: CASSIGWNTEAFF
DNA: TGTGCCAGTAGTATTGGATGGAACACTGAAGCTTTCTTT

D: .
V: TRBV7-2
J: TRBJ1-1
size: .
CDR3: CASSLAAGSRTEAFF
DNA: TGTGCCAGCAGCTTAGCGGCAGGGTCGAGGACTGAAGCTTTCTTT

D: .
V: TRBV4-1
J: TRBJ1-1
size: .
CDR3: CASGRGLATEAFF
DNA: TGCGCCAGCGGGCGGGGGCTTGCGACTGAAGCTTTCTTT

D: .
V: TRBV6-1
J: TRBJ2-2
size: .
CDR3: CASSEYTGELFF
DNA: TGTGCCAGCAGTGAATATACAGGAGAGCTGTTTTTT